These 18 T cell receptor beta chains originate from one sample sequenced in a study of somatic mutations in cytotoxic T cells in rheumatoid arthritis. The method was immunoSEQ multiplex PCR; TCRdb's version includes in-frame clones alone and lacks a portion of them. This repertoire shows roughly 20,000 clones, about four fifths found once; its top ten account for about 11%. The sample was CD8+ T cells sorted from blood. These receptors came from an adult with rheumatoid arthritis.

The chain employs TRBV29-1 and TRBJ1-2; TRBD1 is a possible D gene (6 bases). Germline values: CDR1 SQVTM, CDR2 ANQGSEA. The V end lost 4 bases, the J end lost 4 bases, and 13 bases lay between the germline ends. CDR3 length equals 13 residues. The CDR3 nucleotides are TGCAGCGTTGTTTCCAGGGGAGCCTATGGCTACACCTTC. Residues: CSVVSRGAYGYTF.

This clone was counted only a few times. The DNA for the CDR3 is TGTGCCAGCGGAATTAATGAGCAGTTCTTC. This sequence encodes CASGINEQFF. The V gene is TRBV5-4, the J gene TRBJ2-1; no clear D gene. Germline V lookup: CDR1 SGHNT, CDR2 YYREEE (reference sequence). This CDR3 region has 10 residues. V was trimmed by 7 bases and J by 7 bases, leaving 6 bases between them.

This clone was picked up one time. The chain links TRBV7-8 to TRBJ2-5; D is unresolved. Trimming cost V 5 bases and J 6 bases, with 7 bases left between them. The germline gives CDR1 SGHVS, CDR2 FQNEAQ. The CDR3 consists of 11 residues. CDR3 sequence (DNA): TGTGCCAGCAGCCCCGATAAGACCCAGTACTTC. Amino acid sequence: CASSPDKTQYF.

V usage is TRBV9 and J usage is TRBJ2-7, with D unresolved. CDR3 length: 13 residues. Germline V lookup: CDR1 SGDLS, CDR2 YYNGEE. V was clipped by 0 bases and J by 2 bases, with 6 bases between them. The CDR3 loop reads CASSVGGTYEQYF. In DNA form, the CDR3 reads TGTGCCAGCAGCGTAGGCGGAACCTACGAGCAGTACTTC.

This chain uses TRBV7-8 with TRBJ2-1, with 7 bases aligning to TRBD2. V lost 3 bases to trimming and J lost 8 bases; unmatched junction nucleotides: 7. The CDR3 sequence is 14 residues long. Per the germline V gene, CDR1 is SGHVS and CDR2 is FQNEAQ. CDR3 sequence (DNA): TGTGCCAGCAGCTTCTCCCTGGCGGGAGATGAGCAGTTCTTC. Its protein is CASSFSLAGDEQFF. Together with reference TRBV7-8 and TRBJ2-1, the CDR3 gives the full variable domain: GAGVSQSPRYKVAKRGQDVALRCDPISGHVSLFWYQQALGQGPEFLTYFQNEAQLDKSGLPSDRFFAERPEGSVSTLKIQRTQQEDSAVYLCASSFSLAGDEQFFGPGTRLTVL.

This chain links TRBV7-9 with TRBJ1-2; D uncertain. The germline V gene has CDR1 SEHNR and CDR2 FQNEAQ (reference sequence). Trimming pared 8 bases from V and 3 bases from J, leaving 13 bases between. The CDR3 length is 13 residues. The CDR3 DNA reads as TGTGCCAGCGAGGGTGGAATGGACTATGGCTACACCTTC. Its translation: CASEGGMDYGYTF.

The gene calls are TRBV4-1 and TRBJ1-4; D gene ambiguous. V was shortened by 1 base and J by 0 bases, with 15 bases between the two germline ends. The CDR3 length is 18 residues. Germline assignment: CDR1 MGHRA and CDR2 YSYEKL. The CDR3 region is CASSQASEVTATNEKLFF. The CDR3 DNA sequence: TGCGCCAGCAGCCAAGCCAGCGAAGTGACTGCAACTAATGAAAAACTGTTTTTT.

The V call is TRBV7-2, the J call TRBJ2-1, with 10 nucleotides matching TRBD2. V was clipped by 0 bases and J by 8 bases; unmatched bases: 4. Germline V gene lookup returns CDR1 SGHTA and CDR2 FQGNSA. This CDR3 spans 15 amino acids. CDR3 sequence: CASSLAAGGPHEQFF. The CDR3 nucleotides read TGTGCCAGCAGCTTAGCAGCGGGGGGGCCCCATGAGCAGTTCTTC.

V is TRBV5-1 and J is TRBJ2-2; 10 bases match TRBD1. V lost 5 bases to trimming and J lost 5 bases; unmatched junction nucleotides: 3. The CDR3 is made up of 14 amino acids. Germline V CDR1 and CDR2: SGHRS, YFSETQ. CDR3 protein: CASSGTGVTGELFF. In DNA, the CDR3 is TGCGCCAGCAGTGGGACAGGGGTGACCGGGGAGCTGTTTTTT.

V gene TRBV19 combines with J gene TRBJ2-1; 8 bases are shared with TRBD1. V lost 6 bases to trimming and J lost 8 bases; unmatched junction nucleotides: 9. Germline V gene sequence: CDR1 LNHDA, CDR2 SQIVND (reference sequence). The length of the CDR3 is 14 residues. DNA of the CDR3: TGTGCCAGTAGACCTGGGACAGGAATGCATGAGCAGTTCTTC. Translation: CASRPGTGMHEQFF.

V is TRBV10-3 and J is TRBJ2-7; D is unresolved. The CDR3 sequence is 11 residues long. Per germline, CDR1 ENHRY and CDR2 SYGVKD. V was pared by 6 bases and J by 4 bases, with 7 bases between. CDR3 sequence (DNA): TGTGCCATCAGAACCCCGTACGAGCAGTACTTC. Translating it yields CAIRTPYEQYF.

The gene calls are TRBV6-5 and TRBJ2-7, with 7 bases fitting TRBD1. The CDR3 totals 15 residues. Unmatched junction bases numbered 9, after V lost 2 bases and J lost 5 bases. Germline V gene sequence: CDR1 MNHEY, CDR2 SVGAGI. The CDR3 coding sequence is TGTGCCAGCAGTTACACGAGACAGGGAGTCGACGAGCAGTACTTC. Translation gives CASSYTRQGVDEQYF.

V gene TRBV7-6 combines with J gene TRBJ2-5, with D unclear. The CDR3 spans 15 residues. CDR1 and CDR2 (germline): SGHVS, FNYEAQ. V was pared by 2 bases and J by 1 base, with 11 bases between. CDR3 in amino acids: CASSLTPFLQETQYF. CDR3 nucleotides: TGTGCCAGCAGCTTAACCCCTTTCCTCCAAGAGACCCAGTACTTC.

Only one count was recorded for this clone. The V call is TRBV4-1, the J call TRBJ2-5; D remains unclear. The CDR3 spans 12 residues. Germline lookup yields CDR1 MGHRA and CDR2 YSYEKL. V dropped 0 bases and J dropped 5 bases, with 4 bases sitting between them. The CDR3 region has the DNA TGCGCCAGCAGCCAAGAGGGGGAGACCCAGTACTTC. It specifies CASSQEGETQYF.

This clone has only one observation. CDR3 coding DNA: TGTGCCAGCAGCCCTCAATTTAGCTCCTACAATGAGCAGTTCTTC. Translated: CASSPQFSSYNEQFF. The chain employs TRBV7-9 and TRBJ2-1; D not resolved. Trimming left V 5 bases short and J 0 bases short, with 11 bases between. The CDR3 covers 15 residues. Germline assignment: CDR1 SEHNR and CDR2 FQNEAQ (reference sequence).

This clone was counted once. The genes are TRBV7-8 and TRBJ2-5; D is unresolved. Germline V gene lookup returns CDR1 SGHVS and CDR2 FQNEAQ. CDR3 size: 14 residues. The V gene lost 1 base and the J gene lost 4 bases, with 10 bases spanning the gap. The CDR3 bases are TGTGCCAGCAGCTTAGGCCGCAGTCCAGAGACCCAGTACTTC. As protein: CASSLGRSPETQYF.

This clone appeared a few times. The chain uses TRBV4-1 and TRBJ2-2; TRBD2 matches 12 bases. Germline V gene data show CDR1 as MGHRA and CDR2 as YSYEKL. This CDR3 comprises 17 residues. V shed 5 bases, J shed 5 bases, and the junction held 9 bases outside the gene matches. The CDR3 bases are TGCGCCAGCAGCTATAGACTAGCGGGGGTAGGGACCGGGGAGCTGTTTTTT. It yields the protein CASSYRLAGVGTGELFF.

This chain uses TRBV19 with TRBJ2-1, with unresolved D. V was pared by 4 bases and J by 0 bases, with 10 bases between. The CDR3 extends over 15 amino acids. Germline-derived CDR1 and CDR2 are LNHDA and SQIVND (reference sequence). The CDR3 is CASSKGMNSYNEQFF. The CDR3 coding sequence is TGTGCCAGTAGTAAAGGTATGAACTCCTACAATGAGCAGTTCTTC.